This TCR beta chain was recorded in a study of control samples from healthy donors and cancer patients. Using immunoSEQ multiplex PCR, the repertoire was profiled, and TCRdb retains in-frame clones only, with some absent. Of about 75,000 clones listed, more than 75% were seen once; the top ten hold more than 12%. This clone was observed a single time. The germline V and J ends were trimmed by 5 bases and 7 bases, with 20 bases remaining between them. The CDR3 has 16 amino acids. The germline CDR1 and CDR2 sequences are SEHNR and FQNEAQ (reference sequence). The chain links TRBV7-9 to TRBJ2-2; tentative D call: TRBD1 (6 bases). This sequence originates from a man in his fifties in good health. The specimen was blood. CDR3: CASSNDSPGEGGELFF. Written as DNA, the CDR3 is TGTGCCAGCAGCAATGACTCTCCAGGGGAAGGCGGGGAGCTGTTTTTT.